The clone carrying this T cell receptor beta chain turned up a few times. Its antigen is as yet unknown. The use of a sample-barcoded 5' primer and a J-beta primer mix characterized a second PCR of roughly 6 to 11 cycles. TCRdb re-derived calls from the 5' RACE reads in MiXCR, one entry per CDR3 protein. The profile shows about 760,000 distinct CDR3 sequences, approximately 25% of them singletons. The source of the sample is a study of blood T cells in healthy people across ages. Findings and limits, study-wide: Considered underestimates were the diversity estimates obtained from one million T cells.

These data are also associated with another study on T cells of mothers and their children. From that second work: Related mother-child pairs shared marginally more repertoire than unrelated pairs, though not significantly.

The sequenced material came from blood. The receptor's source is a boy under 18 in good health.

Here the CDR3 DNA reads TGTGCCAGCAGCCTCAGGGGCTCATCGCAGTTCTTC. Translated: CASSLRGSSQFF. This chain links TRBV7-2 with TRBJ2-5; D may be TRBD1 (6 bases). The better agreement between TRBJ2-1 and the DNA end casts doubt on the J call. The CDR3 covers 12 residues. Germline values: CDR1 SGHTA, CDR2 FQGNSA.